This record concerns one TCR beta chain sequence. Its antigen is unknown. This CDR3 region has 16 residues. The germline V gene has CDR1 GTSNPN and CDR2 SVGIG (reference sequence). V was cut by 3 bases and J by 10 bases, with 25 bases left in between. The record originates from a study of Ad26.COV2.S vaccination and SARS-CoV-2 variants. Findings and caveats of the study: Vaccine recipients showed a spike-specific TCR breadth that was higher than in placebo recipients. Post-vaccination spike-specific CD8+ and CD4+ T cell responses reportedly had substantial breadth.

The protocol was immunoSEQ multiplex PCR, while the TCRdb copy is restricted to in-frame clones and leaves out a portion. The sample carries around 450,000 clones, 88% recorded once. Treatment noted: some 20 received Ad26.COV2.S at low or high dose, single or two shots; about 5 received placebo; per-sample allocation not given. Samples were taken on day 63 after the first vaccine or placebo injection. This receptor was identified in a person between 18 and 60 years old who received the Ad26.COV2.S COVID-19 vaccine or a placebo. The chain carries TRBV30 and TRBJ1-5; TRBD1 is a possible D gene (6 bases). The source material was peripheral blood, sampled in a trial of Ad26.COV2.S vaccine versus placebo. Here the CDR3 reads CAWSAPSSGAGGPQHF. The CDR3 DNA sequence: TGTGCCTGGAGCGCCCCAAGTTCAGGGGCCGGGGGACCCCAGCATTTT.